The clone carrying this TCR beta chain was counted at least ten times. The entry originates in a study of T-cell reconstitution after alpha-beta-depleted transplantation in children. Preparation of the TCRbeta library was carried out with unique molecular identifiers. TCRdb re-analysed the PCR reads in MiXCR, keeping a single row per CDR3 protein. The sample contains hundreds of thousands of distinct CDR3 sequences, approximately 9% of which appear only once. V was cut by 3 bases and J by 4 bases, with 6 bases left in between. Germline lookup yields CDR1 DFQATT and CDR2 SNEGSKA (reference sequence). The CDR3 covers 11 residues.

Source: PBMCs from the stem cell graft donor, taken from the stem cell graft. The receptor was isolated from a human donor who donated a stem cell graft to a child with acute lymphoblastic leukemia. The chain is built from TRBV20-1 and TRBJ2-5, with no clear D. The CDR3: CSARVRETQYF. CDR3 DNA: TGCAGTGCTAGGGTACGAGAGACCCAGTACTTC.